This T cell receptor beta chain was found in a study of neurological immune-mediated disorders. The cDNA was generated through 5'RACE incorporating 10-nucleotide random UMIs. TCRdb ran MiXCR on the 5' RACE reads and lists one entry per CDR3 protein. Among tens of thousands of distinct CDR3 sequences listed, roughly 18% were seen once. Findings and caveats of the study: While HTLV-1-associated myelopathy showed the greatest TCR clonal expansion, multiple sclerosis showed the least, falling below healthy controls.

Ten or more counts support this clonotype. Its antigen is not known. CDR1 and CDR2 (germline): LGHDT, YNNKEL (reference sequence). V was trimmed by 4 bases and J by 2 bases, leaving 7 bases between them. This CDR3 region has 13 residues. The receptor comes from a woman aged 40 to 49 in good health. V and J are TRBV3-1 and TRBJ2-3; D unresolved. The specimen sequenced was PBMCs. The CDR3 coding sequence is TGTGCCAGCAGCCTCCTGAACACAGATACGCAGTATTTT. It encodes CASSLLNTDTQYF.